Given below is one T cell receptor beta chain in context. This record belongs to a study of blood T cell repertoires in COVID-19. Looked up from germline, CDR1 is MNHEY and CDR2 is SMNVEV (reference sequence). CDR3 length: 16 amino acids. The junction had 12 bases not matched to a gene; V was cut back by 2 bases and J by 5 bases. TCRdb's copy holds only in-frame clones and misses some; the assay was immunoSEQ multiplex PCR. This sample has fewer than 90,000 clones, with roughly nine tenths found just once. The sample taken for sequencing was peripheral blood. This TCR was sampled from an older man in a cohort sampled during active COVID-19. The rearrangement links TRBV27 to TRBJ2-7; 7 nucleotides agree with TRBD1. The CDR3: CASSLGDGQGVDEQYF. The CDR3 coding sequence is TGTGCCAGCAGTTTAGGAGACGGGCAGGGGGTCGACGAGCAGTACTTC.